Listed below are T cell receptor beta chains from one sample, sequenced in a study of beta chain features in type 1 diabetes. Profiling relied on immunoSEQ multiplex PCR, and the TCRdb table lists in-frame clones only, not all of them. The table includes under 350,000 clones, roughly an eighth detected once. Sequencing used naive CD4+ T cells from blood. The source is a man aged 25-40 years with type 1 diabetes. Each CDR3 is given with its conserved first and last residue. Each record gives: clone size, J gene, D gene, V gene, CDR3 length, CDR3 DNA, CDR3 protein. D genes are given only for firm matches. Size tells how often a clone was seen (once, few, many) or the class of an expanded clone, and some rows leave it out.

clone_size: -
j_call: TRBJ2-7
d_call: TRBD1
v_call: TRBV27
cdr3_length: 13
cdr3_nt: TGTGCCACCAAGGACAGGGTAACTCACGAGCAGTACTTC
cdr3_aa: CATKDRVTHEQYF

clone_size: -
j_call: TRBJ2-2
d_call: -
v_call: TRBV5-6
cdr3_length: 15
cdr3_nt: TGTGCCAGCAGCTTGGGAGGACTGAACACCGGGGAGCTGTTTTTT
cdr3_aa: CASSLGGLNTGELFF

clone_size: few
j_call: TRBJ1-2
d_call: -
v_call: TRBV5-1
cdr3_length: 14
cdr3_nt: TGCGCCAGCAGCTCAGGATTACAGTACTATGGCTACACCTTC
cdr3_aa: CASSSGLQYYGYTF

clone_size: -
j_call: TRBJ2-5
d_call: -
v_call: TRBV5-4
cdr3_length: 11
cdr3_nt: TGTGCCAGCAGCTTACGGGAGACCCAGTACTTC
cdr3_aa: CASSLRETQYF

clone_size: -
j_call: TRBJ1-2
d_call: TRBD1
v_call: TRBV5-6
cdr3_length: 14
cdr3_nt: TGTGCCAGCAGCCATCACAAGGGGGACAGGGGTAACACCTTC
cdr3_aa: CASSHHKGDRGNTF

clone_size: -
j_call: TRBJ2-1
d_call: TRBD1
v_call: TRBV19
cdr3_length: 14
cdr3_nt: TGTGCCAGTAGTTCTGGACAGGGTGGCAATGAGCAGTTCTTC
cdr3_aa: CASSSGQGGNEQFF

clone_size: -
j_call: TRBJ2-1
d_call: -
v_call: TRBV5-1
cdr3_length: 15
cdr3_nt: TGCGCCAGCAGCTTGCGGACTATAGTAGGACCTAAGCAGTTCTTC
cdr3_aa: CASSLRTIVGPKQFF

clone_size: -
j_call: TRBJ2-2
d_call: TRBD2
v_call: TRBV5-1
cdr3_length: 17
cdr3_nt: TGCGCCAGCAGCTTGGCTATGGAGCCTAGCGGAACCGGGGAGCTGTTTTTT
cdr3_aa: CASSLAMEPSGTGELFF

clone_size: -
j_call: TRBJ1-2
d_call: -
v_call: TRBV18
cdr3_length: 14
cdr3_nt: TGTGCCAGCTCACAATCCCAGACTAACTATGGCTACACCTTC
cdr3_aa: CASSQSQTNYGYTF

clone_size: -
j_call: TRBJ2-7
d_call: TRBD1
v_call: TRBV6-6
cdr3_length: 15
cdr3_nt: TGTGCCAGCAGCGAGCCGGGACAGGGATCCTACGAGCAGTACTTC
cdr3_aa: CASSEPGQGSYEQYF

clone_size: -
j_call: TRBJ2-1
d_call: TRBD2
v_call: TRBV7-3
cdr3_length: 16
cdr3_nt: TGTGCCAGCAGCTTACGAAGCGGGGGGTTGGGGGATGAGCAGTTCTTC
cdr3_aa: CASSLRSGGLGDEQFF

clone_size: -
j_call: TRBJ2-3
d_call: TRBD2
v_call: TRBV7-2
cdr3_length: 18
cdr3_nt: TGTGCCAGCAGCTACCTAGCGGGAGTCCCCTCTAGCACAGATACGCAGTATTTT
cdr3_aa: CASSYLAGVPSSTDTQYF

clone_size: -
j_call: TRBJ1-1
d_call: -
v_call: TRBV11-1
cdr3_length: 14
cdr3_nt: TGTGCCAGCAGCTTATATGGACAGCTACCTGAAGCTTTCTTT
cdr3_aa: CASSLYGQLPEAFF

clone_size: -
j_call: TRBJ2-2
d_call: TRBD2
v_call: TRBV4-3
cdr3_length: 16
cdr3_nt: TGCGCCAGCAGCCAAGGGTCTAGCGGGAGCGTCGGGGAGCTGTTTTTT
cdr3_aa: CASSQGSSGSVGELFF

clone_size: few
j_call: TRBJ2-1
d_call: TRBD2
v_call: TRBV19
cdr3_length: 14
cdr3_nt: TGTGCCAGTAGTATACAGCGGGGCAGGGATGAGCAGTTCTTC
cdr3_aa: CASSIQRGRDEQFF

clone_size: few
j_call: TRBJ2-3
d_call: -
v_call: TRBV5-4
cdr3_length: 15
cdr3_nt: TGTGCCAGCAGCAGTGGCGCGGGGGCGACAGATACGCAGTATTTT
cdr3_aa: CASSSGAGATDTQYF

clone_size: -
j_call: TRBJ1-2
d_call: TRBD1
v_call: TRBV28
cdr3_length: 13
cdr3_nt: TGTGCCAGCAGTCTGACAGGGTCAGGTGGCTACACCTTC
cdr3_aa: CASSLTGSGGYTF

clone_size: -
j_call: TRBJ2-1
d_call: TRBD2
v_call: TRBV7-3
cdr3_length: 16
cdr3_nt: TGTGCCAGCAGCCCGGGGACTAGCGGAGGTCGTAATGAGCAGTTCTTC
cdr3_aa: CASSPGTSGGRNEQFF

clone_size: few
j_call: TRBJ1-2
d_call: TRBD1
v_call: TRBV5-1
cdr3_length: 14
cdr3_nt: TGCGCCAGCAGCTTGGGGGGACAGGGCGACGGCTACACCTTC
cdr3_aa: CASSLGGQGDGYTF

clone_size: -
j_call: TRBJ2-3
d_call: TRBD2
v_call: TRBV5-1
cdr3_length: 15
cdr3_nt: TGCGCCAGCAGCTTGGAGCGGGGTCGGACAGATACGCAGTATTTT
cdr3_aa: CASSLERGRTDTQYF

clone_size: -
j_call: TRBJ2-7
d_call: -
v_call: TRBV4-1
cdr3_length: 16
cdr3_nt: TGCGCCAGCAGCCAAGATCGCGCGGGATCGGCCTACGAGCAGTACTTC
cdr3_aa: CASSQDRAGSAYEQYF

clone_size: few
j_call: TRBJ1-2
d_call: -
v_call: TRBV7-9
cdr3_length: 14
cdr3_nt: TGTGCCAGCAGCCGCAGTGAGGCTAACTATGGCTACACCTTC
cdr3_aa: CASSRSEANYGYTF

clone_size: few
j_call: TRBJ1-1
d_call: -
v_call: TRBV5-1
cdr3_length: 14
cdr3_nt: TGCGCCAGCAGCTTGTCAGGGTTGGACACTGAAGCTTTCTTT
cdr3_aa: CASSLSGLDTEAFF

clone_size: -
j_call: TRBJ2-5
d_call: TRBD2
v_call: TRBV6-5
cdr3_length: 13
cdr3_nt: TGTGCCAGCAGCCGACTAGCGGGGGTGACCCAGTACTTC
cdr3_aa: CASSRLAGVTQYF

clone_size: few
j_call: TRBJ1-1
d_call: -
v_call: TRBV18
cdr3_length: 13
cdr3_nt: TGTGCCAGCTCACGCGAGGGAACCACTGAAGCTTTCTTT
cdr3_aa: CASSREGTTEAFF

clone_size: few
j_call: TRBJ2-7
d_call: -
v_call: TRBV28
cdr3_length: 13
cdr3_nt: TGTGCCTGGGGGGCGGGAGCCGCCTACGAGCAGTACTTC
cdr3_aa: CAWGAGAAYEQYF

clone_size: -
j_call: TRBJ2-7
d_call: TRBD2
v_call: TRBV4-2
cdr3_length: 15
cdr3_nt: TGTGCCAGCAGCCTTGGGACTAGCGGGGTCTACGAGCAGTACTTC
cdr3_aa: CASSLGTSGVYEQYF

clone_size: -
j_call: TRBJ2-1
d_call: TRBD2
v_call: TRBV28
cdr3_length: 17
cdr3_nt: TGTGCCAGCAGGGGGACCTATAGCGGGACCTCCTACAATGAGCAGTTCTTC
cdr3_aa: CASRGTYSGTSYNEQFF

clone_size: few
j_call: TRBJ1-5
d_call: -
v_call: TRBV28
cdr3_length: 13
cdr3_nt: TGTGCCAGCAGTTGGGGGGACAATCAGCCCCAGCATTTT
cdr3_aa: CASSWGDNQPQHF

clone_size: few
j_call: TRBJ1-2
d_call: -
v_call: TRBV28
cdr3_length: 13
cdr3_nt: TGTGCCAGCAGTTTGGCGGGGGGAAATGGCTACACCTTC
cdr3_aa: CASSLAGGNGYTF

clone_size: -
j_call: TRBJ2-3
d_call: -
v_call: TRBV6-6
cdr3_length: 12
cdr3_nt: TGTGCCAGCAGTCCGTCAGCAGATACGCAGTATTTT
cdr3_aa: CASSPSADTQYF

clone_size: -
j_call: TRBJ2-1
d_call: TRBD2
v_call: TRBV7-2
cdr3_length: 13
cdr3_nt: TGTGCCAGCAGGACTAGCGGATACAATGAGCAGTTCTTC
cdr3_aa: CASRTSGYNEQFF

clone_size: -
j_call: TRBJ1-5
d_call: -
v_call: TRBV9
cdr3_length: 17
cdr3_nt: TGTGCCAGCAGCGGAGGGGTCGGGGGGCCCGACAATCAGCCCCAGCATTTT
cdr3_aa: CASSGGVGGPDNQPQHF

clone_size: -
j_call: TRBJ2-5
d_call: -
v_call: TRBV28
cdr3_length: 15
cdr3_nt: TGTGCCAGCAGCCCCCTCCCCCAGGGTAGAGAGACCCAGTACTTC
cdr3_aa: CASSPLPQGRETQYF

clone_size: -
j_call: TRBJ1-4
d_call: -
v_call: TRBV2
cdr3_length: 16
cdr3_nt: TGTGCCAGCAGTGAATTAACAGTTCGAGATACCGGAAAACTGTTTTTT
cdr3_aa: CASSELTVRDTGKLFF

clone_size: few
j_call: TRBJ2-1
d_call: -
v_call: TRBV13
cdr3_length: 14
cdr3_nt: TGTGCCAGCAGCTTGATCAGCTCCTACAATGAGCAGTTCTTC
cdr3_aa: CASSLISSYNEQFF

clone_size: -
j_call: TRBJ2-1
d_call: -
v_call: TRBV11-1
cdr3_length: 16
cdr3_nt: TGTGCCAGCAGCCGCCGAGTTATAGCGACGACGAATGAGCAGTTCTTC
cdr3_aa: CASSRRVIATTNEQFF

clone_size: -
j_call: TRBJ1-2
d_call: -
v_call: TRBV5-1
cdr3_length: 14
cdr3_nt: TGCGCCAGCAGCTTGGCCCGACGGGACTATGGCTACACCTTC
cdr3_aa: CASSLARRDYGYTF

clone_size: few
j_call: TRBJ2-1
d_call: TRBD2
v_call: TRBV6-1
cdr3_length: 10
cdr3_nt: TGTGCCACCCTAGCGGGGGAGCAGTTCTTC
cdr3_aa: CATLAGEQFF

clone_size: -
j_call: TRBJ2-6
d_call: -
v_call: TRBV30
cdr3_length: 17
cdr3_nt: TGTGCCTGGGGAGGGGCAGGGGGAAGCTCTGGGGCCAACGTCCTGACTTTC
cdr3_aa: CAWGGAGGSSGANVLTF

clone_size: few
j_call: TRBJ1-2
d_call: -
v_call: TRBV7-9
cdr3_length: 13
cdr3_nt: TGTGCCAGCAGCTTAGTCAGATATGATGGCTACACCTTC
cdr3_aa: CASSLVRYDGYTF

clone_size: -
j_call: TRBJ2-5
d_call: TRBD1
v_call: TRBV10-3
cdr3_length: 12
cdr3_nt: TGTGCCATAGGACAGGACCAAGAGACCCAGTACTTC
cdr3_aa: CAIGQDQETQYF

clone_size: once
j_call: TRBJ2-7
d_call: -
v_call: TRBV18
cdr3_length: 14
cdr3_nt: TGTGCCAGCTCACCGATGGAGGGTCCTCTCGAGCAGTACTTC
cdr3_aa: CASSPMEGPLEQYF

clone_size: -
j_call: TRBJ1-5
d_call: -
v_call: TRBV6-5
cdr3_length: 14
cdr3_nt: TGTGCCAGCAGTTACACGGGACTCAATCAGCCCCAGCATTTT
cdr3_aa: CASSYTGLNQPQHF

clone_size: few
j_call: TRBJ2-2
d_call: -
v_call: TRBV7-3
cdr3_length: 16
cdr3_nt: TGTGCCAGCAGCTTAATGTCCCAGGGCAACACCGGGGAGCTGTTTTTT
cdr3_aa: CASSLMSQGNTGELFF

clone_size: few
j_call: TRBJ2-3
d_call: -
v_call: TRBV29-1
cdr3_length: 16
cdr3_nt: TGCAGCGTTGACGGGGGACGATGGGCACGCACAGATACGCAGTATTTT
cdr3_aa: CSVDGGRWARTDTQYF

clone_size: few
j_call: TRBJ2-2
d_call: -
v_call: TRBV5-1
cdr3_length: 13
cdr3_nt: TGCGCCAGCAGCTTGGGGAGTACCGGGGAGCTGTTTTTT
cdr3_aa: CASSLGSTGELFF

clone_size: -
j_call: TRBJ2-5
d_call: -
v_call: TRBV4-3
cdr3_length: 13
cdr3_nt: TGCGCCAGCAGCCGCGGGATCCAAGAGACCCAGTACTTC
cdr3_aa: CASSRGIQETQYF

clone_size: -
j_call: TRBJ2-3
d_call: TRBD2
v_call: TRBV5-1
cdr3_length: 17
cdr3_nt: TGCGCCAGCAGCCCAGGACCCCTAGCGGGAGACACAGATACGCAGTATTTT
cdr3_aa: CASSPGPLAGDTDTQYF

clone_size: -
j_call: TRBJ2-1
d_call: TRBD2
v_call: TRBV19
cdr3_length: 16
cdr3_nt: TGTGCCAGTAGTAGCGGGACTAGCGGGAAAGGCAATGAGCAGTTCTTC
cdr3_aa: CASSSGTSGKGNEQFF

clone_size: few
j_call: TRBJ2-7
d_call: TRBD2
v_call: TRBV28
cdr3_length: 13
cdr3_nt: TGTGCCAGCAGCCGGGAGGCCCGCTACGAGCAGTACTTC
cdr3_aa: CASSREARYEQYF

clone_size: -
j_call: TRBJ2-6
d_call: TRBD2
v_call: TRBV27
cdr3_length: 16
cdr3_nt: TGTGCCAGCAGTTTTCTACTAGCGTCTGGGGCCAACGTCCTGACTTTC
cdr3_aa: CASSFLLASGANVLTF

clone_size: -
j_call: TRBJ2-7
d_call: TRBD1
v_call: TRBV28
cdr3_length: 15
cdr3_nt: TGTGCCAGCAACCCCAAGGGGGCAGGGACCTACGAGCAGTACTTC
cdr3_aa: CASNPKGAGTYEQYF

clone_size: -
j_call: TRBJ2-1
d_call: -
v_call: TRBV4-1
cdr3_length: 14
cdr3_nt: TGCGCCAGCAGCCAAGATTGGCAGAGGGAAGTACTGTTCTTC
cdr3_aa: CASSQDWQREVLFF

clone_size: -
j_call: TRBJ2-1
d_call: -
v_call: TRBV7-7
cdr3_length: 13
cdr3_nt: TGTGCTAGCAGCTCCCGACAGAACAGTGAGCAGTTCTTC
cdr3_aa: CASSSRQNSEQFF